The 13 T cell receptor beta chains in this list originate from one sample, sequenced in a study of blood T cell repertoires in COVID-19. Produced via immunoSEQ multiplex PCR; TCRdb's table is partial and in-frame only. Of 210,000 or so clones listed, 70% to 90% were seen once; the top ten hold less than 3.5%. The sequencing sample was made of peripheral blood. Receptors were obtained from a man aged 30 to 39 with COVID-19, enrolled during active disease.

V and J are TRBV5-1 and TRBJ2-1, with 7 bases fitting TRBD2. The germline gives CDR1 SGHRS, CDR2 YFSETQ. V lost 0 bases, J lost 6 bases, and 6 bases stayed unmatched. CDR3 length: 15 amino acids. In nucleotides, the CDR3 is TGCGCCAGCAGCTTGGTCGGGGGAGGGGTCAATGAGCAGTTCTTC. Its protein product is CASSLVGGGVNEQFF.

The chain carries TRBV5-1 and TRBJ1-2; the match to TRBD1 covers 7 bases. Germline V CDR1 and CDR2: SGHRS, YFSETQ. The CDR3 is 15 residues long. Germline trimming cut 7 bases from V and 1 base from J; bases unmatched to any gene: 10. This CDR3 is CASASGGPNNYGYTF. Written as DNA, the CDR3 is TGCGCCAGCGCATCAGGGGGGCCCAATAACTATGGCTACACCTTC. The entire variable domain, with the rest obtained from reference TRBV5-1 and TRBJ1-2, is as follows: KAGVTQTPRYLIKTRGQQVTLSCSPISGHRSVSWYQQTPGQGLQFLFEYFSETQRNKGNFPGRFSGRQFSNSRSEMNVSTLELGDSALYLCASASGGPNNYGYTFGSGTRLTVV.

The CDR3 nucleotides are TGTGCCAGCAGTACGACAGGGGAGGAGGGCTACACCTTC. It specifies CASSTTGEEGYTF. The chain combines TRBV27 with TRBJ1-2; 8 nucleotides agree with TRBD1. This CDR3 spans 13 amino acids. Germline values: CDR1 MNHEY, CDR2 SMNVEV (reference sequence). V was pared by 5 bases and J by 8 bases, with 7 bases of the junction left unmatched.

This sequence joins TRBV6-5 and TRBJ1-4; the D is unclear. This CDR3 has 13 amino acids. Germline values: CDR1 MNHEY, CDR2 SVGAGI. Between the trimmed V and J ends, which lost 8 bases and 7 bases, there was a span of 14 bases. The CDR3 DNA follows: TGTGCCAGCCAAGAGGGCGCGAGTGAAAAACTGTTTTTT. Encoded protein: CASQEGASEKLFF.

The chain uses TRBV28 and TRBJ1-2; TRBD1 might be the D (5 bases). In germline, CDR1 is MDHEN, CDR2 SYDVKM. This CDR3 is built from 12 residues. The V and J ends lost 8 bases and 12 bases respectively, with 19 bases between them. The CDR3 spells CASVNPGEVDTF. CDR3 nucleotides: TGTGCCAGCGTTAACCCGGGGGAGGTTGACACCTTC.

The genes are TRBV7-2 and TRBJ1-2; 7 bases match TRBD1. The CDR3 is 15 amino acids. Germline lookup yields CDR1 SGHTA and CDR2 FQGNSA. The ends lost 1 base at V and 8 bases at J; junction bases unmatched: 10. The CDR3 DNA is TGTGCCAGCAGCTTAGAGGCCGGTAGGGGGCTCGGCTACACCTTC. It specifies CASSLEAGRGLGYTF.

The rearrangement joins TRBV27 to TRBJ1-2, with TRBD1 matching 8 bases. This CDR3 spans 15 amino acids. Germline assignment: CDR1 MNHEY and CDR2 SMNVEV (reference sequence). The trim removed 5 bases at V and 0 bases at J, leaving 5 bases unmatched. The CDR3 DNA reads TGTGCCAGCAGTAACCGGGACAGGCCTAACTATGGCTACACCTTC. It yields the protein CASSNRDRPNYGYTF.

The rearrangement links TRBV4-3 to TRBJ2-7; TRBD2 agrees at 9 bases. Germline CDR1 is LGHNA and CDR2 is YSLEER. The trim removed 0 bases at V and 4 bases at J, leaving 10 bases unmatched. The CDR3 runs to 17 residues. The CDR3 reads CASSQDRGRGGPYEQYF. The CDR3 DNA reads TGCGCCAGCAGCCAAGATAGAGGGCGGGGGGGCCCTTACGAGCAGTACTTC.

This clone was seen just once. The chain couples TRBV19 to TRBJ1-2; the match to TRBD1 covers 7 bases. The CDR3 spans 15 residues. CDR1 is LNHDA, CDR2 SQIVND, per germline (reference sequence). The ends lost 5 bases at V and 2 bases at J; junction bases unmatched: 8. The CDR3 loop is CASSYGRQGNYGYTF. In DNA, the CDR3 is TGTGCCAGTAGTTACGGAAGACAGGGAAACTATGGCTACACCTTC.

In DNA form, the CDR3 reads TGTGCCAGCATGGGAGGGTTCTACCAAGAGACCCAGTACTTC. The encoded protein is CASMGGFYQETQYF. The chain joins TRBV6-5 to TRBJ2-5, with 7 bases that match TRBD2. Per the germline V gene, CDR1 is MNHEY and CDR2 is SVGAGI. This CDR3 spans 14 amino acids. Trimming at V came to 7 bases and at J to 0 bases, leaving 5 bases not matched to a gene.

This clone has just a few counts. V usage is TRBV19 and J usage is TRBJ1-1; 7 nucleotides match TRBD1. Germline trimming cut 0 bases from V and 2 bases from J; bases unmatched to any gene: 3. Germline values: CDR1 LNHDA, CDR2 SQIVND (reference sequence). The CDR3 spans 15 residues. This CDR3 reads CASSIEGTVNTEAFF. The CDR3 DNA reads TGTGCCAGTAGTATAGAAGGGACAGTTAACACTGAAGCTTTCTTT.

This clone was seen a single time. J is TRBJ2-7 and V is TRBV5-4, with 11 nucleotides matching TRBD2. Germline V CDR1 and CDR2: SGHNT, YYREEE (reference sequence). Unmatched junction bases numbered 16, after V lost 4 bases and J lost 4 bases. The CDR3 sequence is 18 residues long. The CDR3 region is CASSPLAGVSPSEYEQYF. The CDR3 coding sequence is TGTGCCAGCAGCCCACTAGCGGGAGTTTCCCCCTCGGAGTACGAGCAGTACTTC.

This chain connects TRBV6-6 to TRBJ2-7; a possible D gene is TRBD2 (6 bases). The CDR3 runs to 13 residues. Germline assignment: CDR1 MNHNY and CDR2 SVGAGI (reference sequence). The V and J ends lost 6 bases and 7 bases respectively, with 16 bases between them. This CDR3 is CASSSGSRGEQYF. The CDR3 coding sequence is TGTGCCAGCAGCTCCGGGTCCCGGGGGGAGCAGTACTTC.